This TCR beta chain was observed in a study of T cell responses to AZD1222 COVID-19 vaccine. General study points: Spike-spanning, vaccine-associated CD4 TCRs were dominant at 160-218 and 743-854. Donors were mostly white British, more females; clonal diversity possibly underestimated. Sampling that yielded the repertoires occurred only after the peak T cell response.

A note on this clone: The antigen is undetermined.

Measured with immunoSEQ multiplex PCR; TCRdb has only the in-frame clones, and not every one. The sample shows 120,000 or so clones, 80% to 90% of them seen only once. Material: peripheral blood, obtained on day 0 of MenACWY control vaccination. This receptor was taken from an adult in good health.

The CDR3 protein is CAVGPGATNEKLFF. The CDR3 DNA is TGTGCTGTCGGGCCCGGGGCAACTAATGAAAAACTGTTTTTT. J is TRBJ1-4 and V is TRBV2; the D is unclear. CDR3 length equals 14 residues. CDR1 and CDR2 from the germline V gene are SNHLY and FYNNEI.